These 20 T cell receptor beta chains were sequenced from one sample in a study of identical twins. TCRdb independently ran MiXCR on the 5' RACE reads; one entry per CDR3 protein. The repertoire consists of under 300,000 distinct CDR3 sequences, with 6.5% occurring once and the leading ten covering roughly 14%. Another study also made use of these data, one on T cells expressing NK-cell markers.

Sequenced: CD8+ T cells sorted from blood. The receptor set was obtained from a woman aged 18-29 years in good health.

The V and J genes are TRBV27 and TRBJ1-2; tentatively, D is TRBD1 (5 bases). The CDR3 sequence is 14 residues long. The V and J ends lost 5 bases and 8 bases respectively, with 18 bases between them. The V gene's germline CDR1 is MNHEY and CDR2 SMNVEV (reference sequence). CDR3 sequence (DNA): TGTGCCAGCAGTCCCGGGACGGCGGTCGACGGCTACACCTTC. Amino acid sequence: CASSPGTAVDGYTF.

This clonotype occurred a few times. This CDR3 reads CAGGTWDTEAFF. The CDR3 DNA is TGTGCCGGGGGAACTTGGGACACTGAAGCTTTCTTT. V usage is TRBV30 and J usage is TRBJ1-1, with a tentative D call TRBD1 (5 bases). The germline V gene has CDR1 GTSNPN and CDR2 SVGIG (reference sequence). V was clipped by 8 bases and J by 3 bases, with 13 bases between them. The CDR3 length is 12 residues.

The chain carries TRBV5-1 and TRBJ2-5; TRBD1 is a possible D gene (6 bases). Germline V lookup: CDR1 SGHRS, CDR2 YFSETQ. V was shortened by 5 bases and J by 2 bases, with 16 bases between the two germline ends. This CDR3 has 15 residues. The CDR3 DNA is TGCGCCAGCAGGCTAAACAGGGCGTTTCAAGAGACCCAGTACTTC. It specifies CASRLNRAFQETQYF.

Many counts were recorded for this clonotype. The chain has TRBV20-1 and TRBJ2-7; tentatively, D is TRBD1 or TRBD2 (6 bases each). The CDR3 is 12 residues long. Trimming removed 3 bases from V and 5 bases from J, with 11 bases in between. The germline gives CDR1 DFQATT, CDR2 SNEGSKA (reference sequence). The CDR3 nucleotides are TGCAGTGCTAGCCCCGGGGGCGACGAGCAGTACTTC. It is translated as CSASPGGDEQYF.

The table lists this clonotype with many counts. The chain carries TRBV20-1 and TRBJ2-1; TRBD2 aligns across 11 bases. Per germline, CDR1 DFQATT and CDR2 SNEGSKA (reference sequence). V lost 6 bases and J lost 4; bases outside the gene matches: 5. CDR3 size: 14 residues. The chain's CDR3 is CSAVLAGAYNEQFF. The CDR3 region has the DNA TGCAGTGCCGTACTAGCGGGGGCGTACAATGAGCAGTTCTTC.

This clonotype was observed a few times. As DNA, the CDR3 is TGTGCCACCAGCAGTGGACAGGGTAGGACTGAAGCTTTCTTT. It is translated as CATSSGQGRTEAFF. J is TRBJ1-1 and V is TRBV15; TRBD1 aligns across 8 bases. CDR3 length equals 14 residues. The germline V gene has CDR1 LNHNV and CDR2 YYDKDF (reference sequence). The V gene end was trimmed by 3 bases and the J gene end by 5 bases; junction bases not matched to a gene: 5.

The chain carries TRBV11-2 and TRBJ1-2; maybe TRBD1 (6 bases). The CDR3 runs to 18 residues. Germline V lookup: CDR1 SGHAT, CDR2 FQNNGV. Trimming pared 0 bases from V and 4 bases from J, leaving 21 bases between. CDR3 residues: CASSLDLTPARGIYGYTF. The CDR3 nucleotides read TGTGCCAGCAGCTTAGATTTGACCCCAGCCAGGGGTATCTATGGCTACACCTTC. Full variable domain (remainder filled in from reference TRBV11-2 and TRBJ1-2): EAGVAQSPRYKIIEKRQSVAFWCNPISGHATLYWYQQILGQGPKLLIQFQNNGVVDDSQLPKDRFSAERLKGVDSTLKIQPAKLEDSAVYLCASSLDLTPARGIYGYTFGSGTRLTVV.

The chain employs TRBV7-6 and TRBJ1-6; a weak D match, TRBD1 (5 bases). This CDR3 contains 14 residues. Germline CDR1 SGHVS, CDR2 FNYEAQ. The V end was cut by 5 bases, the J end by 10 bases, with 15 bases between. The CDR3 sequence: CASSPLEGKSPLHF. CDR3 in DNA: TGTGCCAGCAGCCCCCTTGAGGGGAAATCACCCCTCCACTTT.

This clonotype has a count of ten or more. This chain joins TRBV7-2 and TRBJ1-4, with D possibly being TRBD1 (5 bases). Germline lookup yields CDR1 SGHTA and CDR2 FQGNSA. The CDR3 length is 15 residues. V lost 7 bases, J lost 0 bases, and 12 bases lay in between. This CDR3 is CASKTAAATNEKLFF. CDR3 DNA sequence: TGTGCCAGCAAGACAGCCGCTGCAACTAATGAAAAACTGTTTTTT.

The chain joins TRBV5-1 to TRBJ2-3; 10 bases are a match to TRBD2. The V and J ends lost 5 bases and 6 bases, in that order; junction bases with no gene match: 9. CDR3 length: 15 amino acids. Germline CDR1 is SGHRS and CDR2 is YFSETQ. The CDR3 bases are TGCGCCAGCAGAATAACTAGCGGGATAGGTGATACGCAGTATTTT. It encodes CASRITSGIGDTQYF.

This clonotype appeared many times. V and J are TRBV9 and TRBJ2-5; TRBD2 agrees at 7 bases. The germline V gene has CDR1 SGDLS and CDR2 YYNGEE. The CDR3 consists of 14 residues. V was clipped by 4 bases and J by 3 bases; unmatched bases: 6. CDR3 nucleotide sequence: TGTGCCAGCAGCCCGTGGGCGGGGGAAGAGACCCAGTACTTC. Translating gives CASSPWAGEETQYF.

The J gene is TRBJ1-1, the V gene TRBV11-2; D call uncertain. V was pared by 1 base and J by 6 bases, with 9 bases between. The CDR3 runs to 13 residues. CDR1 is SGHAT and CDR2 is FQNNGV in the germline V gene. The CDR3 DNA sequence: TGTGCCAGCAGCTTAGTGTACGGCGCTGAAGCTTTCTTT. Its protein product is CASSLVYGAEAFF.

This chain connects TRBV7-6 to TRBJ2-7; TRBD1 agrees at 10 bases. Germline assignment: CDR1 SGHVS and CDR2 FNYEAQ. V shed 5 bases, J shed 3 bases, and the junction held 7 bases outside the gene matches. The CDR3 has 15 amino acids. The CDR3 DNA reads as TGTGCCAGCAGCCCGGGACAGGGGCAGGGCTACGAGCAGTACTTC. It is translated as CASSPGQGQGYEQYF.

The chain combines TRBV9 with TRBJ2-7; TRBD1 agrees at 7 bases. Germline V gene lookup returns CDR1 SGDLS and CDR2 YYNGEE. The CDR3 extends over 16 amino acids. V shed 4 bases, J shed 4 bases, and the junction held 14 bases outside the gene matches. CDR3 amino acids: CASSTRGDSGDYEQYF. The DNA for the CDR3 is TGTGCCAGCAGCACCCGTGGGGACAGCGGTGATTACGAGCAGTACTTC.

There are many counts of this clonotype. The gene calls are TRBV2 and TRBJ2-1, with a weak D call TRBD2 (6 bases). The V and J ends lost 7 bases and 0 bases respectively, with 13 bases between them. Germline values: CDR1 SNHLY, CDR2 FYNNEI. The CDR3 consists of 15 residues. CDR3 coding DNA: TGTGCCAGCACGGGCGGGATAAGCTCCTACAATGAGCAGTTCTTC. This encodes CASTGGISSYNEQFF. The full variable domain, completed using reference TRBV2 and TRBJ2-1, is EPEVTQTPSHQVTQMGQEVILRCVPISNHLYFYWYRQILGQKVEFLVSFYNNEISEKSEIFDDQFSVERPDGSNFTLKIRSTKLEDSAMYFCASTGGISSYNEQFFGPGTRLTVL.

The table lists this clonotype with many counts. The chain recombines TRBV5-1 with TRBJ2-7; possibly TRBD1 for D (5 bases). The V gene's germline CDR1 is SGHRS and CDR2 YFSETQ. Trimming pared 1 base from V and 0 bases from J, leaving 8 bases between. This CDR3 region has 14 residues. The CDR3, as DNA: TGCGCCAGCAGCTTGTTTGACAGCTCCTACGAGCAGTACTTC. Translated, it gives CASSLFDSSYEQYF.

This clonotype was seen at least ten times. V usage is TRBV11-2 and J usage is TRBJ1-4, with 10 positions matching TRBD1. The junction had 9 bases not matched to a gene; V was cut back by 0 bases and J by 8 bases. The CDR3 has 17 residues. Germline CDR1 SGHAT, CDR2 FQNNGV. The CDR3 spells CASSLEGQGILEEKLFF. The CDR3, as DNA: TGTGCCAGCAGCTTAGAGGGACAGGGGATCTTGGAGGAAAAACTGTTTTTT.

This clonotype showed up just a few times. This sequence joins TRBV11-2 and TRBJ1-2; 8 bases align to TRBD1. CDR1 is SGHAT and CDR2 is FQNNGV in the germline V gene. This CDR3 spans 17 amino acids. The J segment lost 2 bases and the V segment lost 0 bases, leaving 8 bases of the junction unmatched. CDR3 sequence (DNA): TGTGCCAGCAGCTTAGATGAAGGACAGGGTGTGAACTATGGCTACACCTTC. Translation: CASSLDEGQGVNYGYTF. Looking up the rest from reference TRBV11-2 and TRBJ1-2 gives the full variable domain: EAGVAQSPRYKIIEKRQSVAFWCNPISGHATLYWYQQILGQGPKLLIQFQNNGVVDDSQLPKDRFSAERLKGVDSTLKIQPAKLEDSAVYLCASSLDEGQGVNYGYTFGSGTRLTVV.

V gene TRBV7-9 combines with J gene TRBJ2-2; D ambiguous. CDR3 length: 14 amino acids. Germline CDR1 is SEHNR and CDR2 is FQNEAQ (reference sequence). V was shortened by 5 bases and J by 4 bases, with 11 bases between the two germline ends. CDR3 sequence (DNA): TGTGCCAGCAGCCGACCGCTGAGCACCGGGGAGCTGTTTTTT. The encoded protein is CASSRPLSTGELFF. The whole variable domain, remainder taken from reference TRBV7-9 and TRBJ2-2, is DTGVSQNPRHKITKRGQNVTFRCDPISEHNRLYWYRQTLGQGPEFLTYFQNEAQLEKSRLLSDRFSAERPKGSFSTLEIQRTEQGDSAMYLCASSRPLSTGELFFGEGSRLTVL.

This clonotype was observed a handful of times. The chain combines TRBV4-2 with TRBJ2-1, with a weak D call TRBD2 (6 bases). CDR1 LGHNA and CDR2 YNFKEQ come from the germline V gene. The germline V and J ends were trimmed by 1 base and 9 bases, with 13 bases remaining between them. The CDR3 extends over 14 amino acids. This CDR3 is CASSQGAGFIEQFF. CDR3 nucleotides: TGTGCCAGCAGCCAAGGGGCGGGGTTCATTGAGCAGTTCTTC.